What follows describes a single T cell receptor (beta chain). Its recognized antigen is unknown. Just one base apart from a much larger clone, this may be a read error. This CDR3 fails to terminate in the conserved phenylalanine or tryptophan, so it likely reflects a read error. Unmatched junction bases come to 11, with V trimmed by 2 bases and J by 3 bases. From a lookup of the germline V gene, CDR1 and CDR2 are MGHRA and YSYEKL. The length of the CDR3 is 17 amino acids, counting both ends. Only the CDR3 DNA is retained, 51 bases long and in frame from the first base. The treatment or condition label, read with the paper, signifies: allogeneic hematopoietic cell transplantation with graft depleted of TCRalphabeta T cells and CD19 B cells. TCRalphabeta/CD19-depleted allogeneic hematopoietic cell grafts were given to the transplant recipients, all of whom were children. These data belong to a study of T-cell reconstitution after alpha-beta-depleted transplantation in children (dated by TCRdb to the mid-2010s). Concerning the study at large: Using TCR repertoire profiling, the study quantitatively followed how T-cell immune reconstitution unfolded in children after TCRalphabeta/CD19-depleted allogeneic hematopoietic cell transplantation.

Libraries came from PCR. Reads for this sample came from an Illumina HiSeq 2500. To normalize quantification of the TCRbeta repertoire, the TCR libraries were built with molecular barcoding that relied on unique molecular identifiers. The public reads were reanalyzed by TCRdb: fastp trimming at Q25, MiXCR alignment, in-frame beta chains only. Rows merge per CDR3 protein into single entries with the most common DNA and genes. Present in this sample are approximately 150,000 distinct CDR3 sequences, around 8.5% of which were seen just once. The top ten constitute 15% to 20% of the sample. Study-level results and caveats: In some patients, the high TCRbeta diversity seen at day 60 was put down to recipient T cells and intrathymic progenitors that had survived conditioning. The apparently early alphabetaT-cell count recovery about two months after transplant was reportedly dependent on only several hundred rapidly expanded clones derived from non-depleted graft cells. Hyperexpanded clone frequencies declined over subsequent months; after one year, T-cell counts and TCRbeta diversity were mostly attributed to newly produced T cells.

The sequencing here drew on PBMCs, mostly from graft donor cells, taken 180 days after TCRalphabeta/CD19-depleted stem cell transplant. The chain couples TRBV4-1 to TRBJ2-7; TRBD1 aligns with 9 central bases. The receptor was isolated from a female patient under 10 years old who had a stem cell transplant for congenital amegakaryocytic thrombocytopenia, so the T cells may come from the graft donor. The DNA sequence is TGCGCCAGCAGCCAATTTATAACCGGGACAGGGTTCTACGAGCAGTACTAC. Translation gives CASSQFITGTGFYEQYY.